The present T cell receptor beta chain was sequenced within a study of blood T cell repertoires in COVID-19. Study-level information: The samples span acute and convalescent COVID-19 from the United States, Italy and Spain. The cDNA or gDNA used as material had been derived from T cells, B-cell-depleted T cells, or PBMCs.

In the original workflow: Reference gene primer amplification yielded estimated nucleated cell counts. Clones were sequenced by immunoSEQ multiplex PCR, and TCRdb holds only the in-frame ones, with some missing. V, J and clone size are taken as reported in that table, and D and trimming were inferred from the DNA itself. The sample lists under 200,000 clones; 88% were seen once. Trimming took off 7 bases at V and 3 bases at J, with 15 bases between the two ends. This CDR3 contains 15 residues. Germline V gene lookup returns CDR1 MDHEN and CDR2 SYDVKM. This TCR derives from a man between 45 and 60 years old who had recovered from COVID-19. The V and J genes are TRBV28 and TRBJ2-2; possibly TRBD2 for D (5 bases). Sequenced material: peripheral blood. CDR3 in amino acids: CASNGDSKHTGELFF. The CDR3 region has the DNA TGTGCCAGCAACGGGGATTCCAAACACACCGGGGAGCTGTTTTTT.